This T cell receptor beta chain was obtained from a study of blood T cell repertoires in COVID-19. CDR1 is LGHDT, CDR2 YNNKEL, per germline (reference sequence). Trimming took 1 base from V and 0 from J, leaving 4 bases between them. CDR3 length: 14 amino acids. The protocol was immunoSEQ multiplex PCR, while the TCRdb copy is restricted to in-frame clones and leaves out a portion. The repertoire holds over 90,000 clones, with more than 75% as singletons. The V call is TRBV3-1 (or the pseudogene TRBV3-2), the J call TRBJ1-3, with no clear D. The material sequenced was peripheral blood. The origin of this receptor is a human donor in a cohort sampled during active COVID-19. This CDR3 reads CASSQVNSGNTIYF. Here the CDR3 DNA reads TGTGCCAGCAGCCAAGTCAACTCTGGAAACACCATATATTTT.